The rows below give T cell receptor beta chains drawn from one sample of a study of spatial heterogeneity in lung cancer. TCRdb itself ran the 5' RACE reads through MiXCR, one entry per CDR3 protein. The sample shows 95,000 or so distinct CDR3 sequences, roughly 9.5% of them seen only once. Sequences were derived from PBMCs, sampled at surgery. The receptor set was obtained from a male donor with early-stage non-small cell lung cancer. Each CDR3 is given with its conserved first and last residue. The order of the fields is V gene, D gene, clone size, J gene, CDR3 protein, CDR3 DNA. D genes are given only for firm matches. Not all rows give a size; the values are once, few, many and, for expanded clones, a class.

TRBV20-1	TRBD1	many	TRBJ1-5	CSARIGQGSQPQHF	TGCAGTGCTAGAATAGGACAGGGTAGCCAGCCCCAGCATTTT
TRBV7-6	-	many	TRBJ2-3	CASSLDPVRTDTQYF	TGTGCCAGCAGCTTAGATCCCGTTAGGACAGATACGCAGTATTTT
TRBV29-1	TRBD2	many	TRBJ2-3	CTSTSGDDTQYF	TGCACCTCGACTAGCGGGGACGATACGCAGTATTTT
TRBV9	-	-	TRBJ2-7	CASSLSMSSYEQYF	TGTGCCAGCAGCTTATCAATGAGCTCCTACGAGCAGTACTTC
TRBV12-3/TRBV12-4	TRBD2	many	TRBJ2-7	CASRTGGSSYEQYF	TGTGCCAGCAGGACGGGGGGGAGCTCCTACGAGCAGTACTTC
TRBV20-1	-	-	TRBJ2-3	CSAAFGGPSTDTQYF	TGCAGTGCCGCCTTCGGAGGCCCAAGCACAGATACGCAGTATTTT
TRBV9	-	many	TRBJ2-2	CASSPRSGTGELFF	TGTGCCAGCAGCCCCCGGTCTGGGACCGGGGAGCTGTTTTTT
TRBV28	-	many	TRBJ1-6	CASSDGRAPLHF	TGTGCCAGCAGCGACGGGAGGGCACCCCTCCACTTT
TRBV9	-	many	TRBJ1-6	CASSASGNNSPLHF	TGTGCCAGCAGCGCCTCAGGGAACAATTCACCCCTCCACTTT
TRBV6-2/TRBV6-3	-	few	TRBJ1-1	CASSWGGTEAFF	TGTGCCAGCAGTTGGGGGGGAACTGAAGCTTTCTTT
TRBV5-5	-	-	TRBJ2-5	CASSSEWGPAGQETQYF	TGTGCCAGCAGCTCCGAATGGGGCCCGGCGGGCCAAGAGACCCAGTACTTC
TRBV6-1	-	-	TRBJ1-5	CASRTGTSLLGQPQHF	TGTGCCAGCAGAACCGGGACTTCTCTTTTGGGGCAGCCCCAGCATTTT
TRBV5-6	-	many	TRBJ1-1	CASSLASGNTEAFF	TGTGCCAGCAGCTTGGCGTCCGGGAACACTGAAGCTTTCTTT
TRBV6-2/TRBV6-3	-	-	TRBJ2-3	CASSYARKRSGTDTQYF	TGTGCCAGCAGTTACGCAAGAAAAAGAAGTGGCACAGATACGCAGTATTTT
TRBV6-5	-	-	TRBJ2-2	CASSYDSGTGELFF	TGTGCCAGCAGTTACGATAGTGGGACGGGGGAGCTGTTTTTT
TRBV6-5	-	-	TRBJ1-1	CASSQGWGGTEAFF	TGTGCCAGCAGCCAAGGATGGGGCGGCACTGAAGCTTTCTTT
TRBV20-1	TRBD1	many	TRBJ2-4	CSAPGQGAKNIQYF	TGCAGTGCTCCGGGACAGGGTGCCAAAAACATTCAGTACTTC
TRBV3-1	-	few	TRBJ1-2	CASSQARLGGYTF	TGTGCCAGCAGCCAGGCAAGGCTCGGTGGCTACACCTTC
TRBV29-1	-	many	TRBJ2-1	CSVTGDRRSSYNEQFF	TGCAGCGTTACCGGGGACCGACGATCCTCCTACAATGAGCAGTTCTTC
TRBV5-1	TRBD2	-	TRBJ2-3	CASSPGLVGNTDTQYF	TGCGCCAGCAGCCCCGGACTAGTGGGGAACACAGATACGCAGTATTTT
TRBV2	TRBD2	few	TRBJ2-3	CASSDGAGDTDTQYF	TGTGCCAGCAGTGATGGAGCGGGGGACACAGATACGCAGTATTTT
TRBV29-1	TRBD1	many	TRBJ2-1	CSAKTGGHNEQFF	TGCAGCGCTAAGACAGGGGGACACAATGAGCAGTTCTTC
TRBV20-1	-	many	TRBJ2-5	CSAEPGVQETQYF	TGCAGTGCTGAACCCGGGGTCCAAGAGACCCAGTACTTC